This T cell receptor beta chain is from a study of T-cell memory formation after mild COVID-19. Study details: Each donor largely had its own TCR clusters.

Regarding the study as a whole: Researchers report contracting CD4+ clones mostly in CM and EM, with CD8+ clones in EMRA. A second wave of clones peaked on day 37, and their SARS-CoV-2 specificity went unconfirmed.

With respect to this clonotype: As yet, its antigen is unknown.

TCRdb called the 5' RACE reads again in MiXCR, with one record for every CDR3 protein. The table has around 340,000 distinct CDR3 sequences, approximately 15% seen once. The germline V gene has CDR1 MNHNY and CDR2 SVGAGI (reference sequence). Trimming took off 2 bases at V and 1 base at J, with 8 bases between the two ends. The CDR3 loop spans 14 amino acids. The chain combines TRBV6-6 with TRBJ1-1; maybe TRBD1 (5 bases). The material sequenced was PBMCs or a T cell subset sorted from them (not recorded which). The sequence derives from a man between 18 and 35 years old who had mild COVID-19 (a few samples of this study predate the infection). Cell type and time point are not known. The CDR3, as DNA: TGTGCCAGCAGTTACCCTGGACAGAACACTGAAGCTTTCTTT. It codes for CASSYPGQNTEAFF.